The TCR beta chain described here comes from a study of blood T cells in healthy people across ages. Overall study findings and caveats: Per million T cells, TCR beta diversity dropped roughly linearly as age increased.

For the second PCR, which ran for 7 to 11 cycles, a sample-barcoded 5' primer and a J-beta primer mix were used. TCRdb redid the calling of the 5' RACE reads with MiXCR, one entry per CDR3 protein. The sample includes 1,300,000 or so distinct CDR3 sequences, approximately 59% of them seen just once. This CDR3 has 11 residues. V shed 8 bases and J shed 2 bases, with 7 bases lying between them. This clonotype came up a few times. Antigen unknown. Caucasian individuals from Russia who were healthy and aged about 6 to 95 acted as donors. This clonotype was sampled from a man between 18 and 29 years old in good health. Sequenced input: blood. The chain recombines TRBV12-3 or TRBV12-4 with TRBJ2-7; D not resolved. The CDR3 nucleotides read TGTGCCAGCGGTAAGACCTACGAGCAGTACTTC. Its protein is CASGKTYEQYF.